This entry concerns a single T cell receptor beta chain. This clonotype was seen only a few times. The antigen this receptor binds is unknown. Within one base of it there is no much larger clone, and no base qualities were kept. This entry is derived from a study of identical twins (dated by TCRdb to the mid-2010s). Notes on the research overall: TCR alpha and beta repertoires from monozygotic twins, unrelated adults of various ages and cord blood were deep-sequenced to test whether fetal clonotypes persist. To rule out contamination, the twin experiments were replicated at different times with different library preparation protocols. Summary of the overall study and its limitations: Out-of-frame TCR alpha sharing in monozygotic twins was systematically underestimated by recombination models, whereas sharing between unrelated individuals was in agreement with the recombination models. Zero-insertion analyses could be partly confounded by invariant T cells such as MAIT and iNKT, although diverse VJ usage argued against such confounding for most clonotypes. The excess sharing between twins in beta out-of-frame sequences was weaker because fewer shared sequences reduced the signal-to-noise ratio. Fewer insertions were carried by abundant cord blood beta clonotypes, a similar but weaker trend appeared in young adult naive repertoires, and no such trend appeared in memory repertoires. Compared with coincidental sharing between unrelated individuals, an excess of low generation-probability sequences was observed among out-of-frame TCR alpha sequences shared between twins. Because the same donors could not be followed over many years, the conclusions relied on cross-sectional statistical analysis.

The CDR3 numbers 14 residues from cysteine through phenylalanine. The read is trimmed to its CDR3 DNA, 42 bases read in frame from base 1. Trimming at the junction amounts to 3 bases on V and 7 bases on J, and the germline ends lie 12 bases apart. In the germline V gene (reference sequence), CDR1 corresponds to SEHNR and CDR2 to FQNEAQ. The method was 5' RACE. TCRdb names Illumina HiSeq 2000 as the instrument used. A universal primer binding site was added through template switching, and the final cDNA carried a unique molecular identifier so that TCR cDNA molecules could be counted accurately. First-strand cDNA for TCR alpha and beta chains was synthesized from specific primers in the conserved constant-segment region. To control for contamination, every cDNA library carried two barcodes: a SMART-Mk sample barcode plus Illumina barcodes. TruSeq adapter sequences and Illumina sample barcodes were added in two successive PCR steps. Sequencing of the TCR alpha and beta cDNA libraries was done on the Illumina HiSeq platform using custom primers. In the paper's pipeline: Raw reads were processed with MiGEC to extract unique molecular identifiers, and MiXCR was used to determine CDR3 positions. For each individual, recombination models were inferred using an EM algorithm with the repgenHMM and IGoR tools. The analysis of shared clonotypes was done with the tcR package in R, with sharing normalized by the product of cloneset sizes. To study raw recombination free of thymic and clonal selection effects, out-of-frame nonproductive sequences were analyzed. TCRdb reran the public reads through fastp at Q25 and MiXCR, keeping productive beta chains. Every entry covers one CDR3 protein and lists the most common genes and DNA from its rows. TCRdb's processing, not the authors' own work, is the source of the V and J calls. The sample yields about 530,000 distinct CDR3 sequences; roughly 15% were counted once. The top ten clones comprise about 0.47% of the sample.

Every donor was a healthy Caucasian. The twin cohort comprised three pairs of female monozygotic twins, all aged about 18 to 29 years. Positive isolation kits from Invitrogen were used to isolate CD4+ and CD8+ T cell populations. The same data also went into a second study, on yellow fever vaccine responses in identical twins. The second study's paper adds: The authors reported that the T cell response to vaccination in identical twins appeared partly convergent and partly personalized. In the study, vaccine-responding T cell clones were precisely tracked in identical twins.

The sequencing input was CD4+ T cells sorted from blood. The receptor comes from a woman aged 18-35 years in good health. The chain is encoded by TRBV7-9 joined to TRBJ1-4, with a tentative D gene TRBD1 over 6 matching bases. The DNA sequence is as follows: TGTGCCAGCAGCTTTGAAGGACAGCTTGAAAAACTGTTTTTT. The translation is CASSFEGQLEKLFF.